This T cell receptor (beta chain) was found in a study of CD4 T cells in relation to SARS-CoV-2 and coronaviruses. CDR1 is MNHEY and CDR2 is SVGAGI in the germline V gene. This CDR3 is built from 12 residues. V was shortened by 6 bases and J by 1 base, with 7 bases between the two germline ends. Study results and caveats: Crossreactive clones expanded significantly less to SARS-CoV-2 than monoreactive clones.

Sequencing used immunoSEQ multiplex PCR; TCRdb keeps in-frame clones, though not all of them. Of about 19,000 clones detected, 70% to 80% appear once; the ten largest clones hold approximately 14%. As regards this clone: Antigen unknown.

Unexposed donor CD4+ T cells date from about 2011-2018, before the COVID-19 pandemic. CD4+ T cells were isolated from the cells after 10 days of culture. As cell numbers allowed, unexposed-donor CD4+ T cells faced SARS-CoV-2 S/N and four cold-coronavirus spikes. Each well had 2 million to 2.5 million PBMCs in approximately 5% human AB serum with IL-2. The TCR comes from a human donor in good health. J is TRBJ2-7 and V is TRBV6-5, with D maybe TRBD1 (6 bases). The sample consisted of CD4+ T cells from PBMCs, cultured in vitro. The CDR3 nucleotides are TGTGCCAGCAGGGACAGATCCTACGAGCAGTACTTC. It yields the protein CASRDRSYEQYF.